Sequencing of this TCR beta chain was carried out in a study of T-cell reconstitution after alpha-beta-depleted transplantation in children. Trimming cost V 5 bases and J 7 bases, with 17 bases left between them. Germline CDR1 and CDR2: LNHNV and YYDKDF (reference sequence). The CDR3 length is 14 residues. This clonotype was found many times. Preparing the TCRbeta library involved the use of unique molecular identifiers. TCRdb called the PCR reads again in MiXCR, with one record for every CDR3 protein. Here the sample spans roughly 120,000 distinct CDR3 sequences, around 23% being singletons. The sequence came from a male patient aged 2-10 years who had a stem cell transplant for chronic granulomatous disease, so the T cells may come from the graft donor. Sequences were derived from PBMCs, mostly from graft donor cells, sampled 180 days after TCRalphabeta/CD19-depleted stem cell transplant. The chain carries TRBV15 and TRBJ2-5, with TRBD2 as a possible D gene (6 bases). In DNA, the CDR3 is TGTGCCACCAGCCGGGACTCCGGGGGAAGGACCCAGTACTTC. Protein: CATSRDSGGRTQYF. Filled out from reference TRBV15 and TRBJ2-5, the complete variable domain reads DAMVIQNPRYQVTQFGKPVTLSCSQTLNHNVMYWYQQKSSQAPKLLFHYYDKDFNNEADTPDNFQSRRPNTSFCFLDIRSPGLGDTAMYLCATSRDSGGRTQYFGPGTRLLVL.